The present TCR beta chain was sequenced within a study of T cell clones after liver transplantation. Clones were read by immunoSEQ multiplex PCR, and TCRdb kept only the in-frame ones, dropping some. The top ten hold 8% to 9.5% of the sample, which has nearly 55,000 clones, less than 85% seen once. CDR3 length: 15 amino acids. The germline CDR1 and CDR2 sequences are SGHAT and FQNNGV. Losses at the gene ends were 5 bases for V and 7 bases for J; bases not matched to a gene: 10. The sequenced sample was CD4+ T cells from blood, obtained before liver transplant. The chain couples TRBV11-2 to TRBJ2-1, with 8 bases matching TRBD2. The sequence derives from a human donor who received a liver transplant. The chain's CDR3 is CASSLLGTSSNEQFF. DNA of the CDR3: TGTGCCAGCAGCCTACTCGGGACTAGTAGTAATGAGCAGTTCTTC.